Shown below are 27 T cell receptor beta chains from a single sample sequenced in a study of cytomegalovirus exposure and HLA in healthy donors. Primers for the PCR totalled 60 Vbeta and 13 Jbeta. Libraries were prepared by immunoSEQ multiplex PCR; TCRdb keeps only in-frame clonotypes and omits some of them. The sample records around 190,000 clones, 70% to 80% being singletons. The source material was PBMCs. The receptor set was obtained from a man between 60 and 70 years old in good health and CMV-seronegative.

In its sample, this clone was seen a few times. The rearrangement uses TRBV11-3 and TRBJ2-3; weak D call: TRBD1 (5 bases). V was trimmed by 4 bases and J by 4 bases, leaving 9 bases between them. CDR1 is SGHNT, CDR2 YENEEA, per germline. The CDR3 length is 13 residues. CDR3 protein: CASSSVGADTQYF. As DNA, the CDR3 is TGTGCCAGCAGCTCGGTAGGGGCAGATACGCAGTATTTT.

This sequence joins TRBV27 and TRBJ2-5; 8 bases line up with TRBD2. CDR1 and CDR2 from the germline V gene are MNHEY and SMNVEV (reference sequence). The ends lost 5 bases at V and 0 bases at J; junction bases unmatched: 2. The CDR3 length is 14 residues. The CDR3 nucleotides are TGTGCCAGCAGTCGGCGGGGGGACCAAGAGACCCAGTACTTC. Amino acid sequence: CASSRRGDQETQYF.

The CDR3 loop reads CASSEAGGGPQHF. In DNA form, the CDR3 reads TGTGCCAGCAGTGAAGCGGGGGGTGGGCCCCAGCATTTT. V and J are TRBV6-1 and TRBJ1-5, with a weak D call TRBD1 (5 bases). V was shortened by 0 bases and J by 9 bases, with 9 bases between the two germline ends. CDR1 and CDR2 (germline): MNHNS, SASEGT. The CDR3 consists of 13 residues.

The chain uses TRBV6-4 and TRBJ2-7; D call uncertain. Germline-derived CDR1 and CDR2 are MRHNA and SNTAGT. Trimming pared 6 bases from V and 1 base from J, leaving 7 bases between. The length of the CDR3 is 12 residues. The CDR3 loop is CASSLGSYEQYF. CDR3 in DNA: TGTGCCAGCAGCCTCGGGTCCTACGAGCAGTACTTC.

This clone was counted only a few times. The genes are TRBV28 and TRBJ1-3; 9 nucleotides line up with TRBD1. V shed 5 bases and J 0 bases; nucleotides not matched to a gene: 5. This CDR3 spans 16 amino acids. Germline V CDR1 and CDR2: MDHEN, SYDVKM. The CDR3 region is CASSLPGQGSGNTIYF. As DNA, the CDR3 is TGTGCCAGCAGTCTGCCGGGACAGGGCTCTGGAAACACCATATATTTT. The variable domain in full, completed from reference TRBV28 and TRBJ1-3, reads DVKVTQSSRYLVKRTGEKVFLECVQDMDHENMFWYRQDPGLGLRLIYFSYDVKMKEKGDIPEGYSVSREKKERFSLILESASTNQTSMYLCASSLPGQGSGNTIYFGEGSWLTVV.

This clone was counted only a few times. The rearrangement joins TRBV7-9 to TRBJ1-1; 9 bases align to TRBD1. The V and J ends lost 1 base and 5 bases, in that order; junction bases with no gene match: 5. Germline V gives CDR1 SEHNR, CDR2 FQNEAQ (reference sequence). CDR3 length equals 15 residues. The CDR3 DNA is TGTGCCAGCAGCTTAGACGGGACAGGGAGGACTGAAGCTTTCTTT. This gives the protein CASSLDGTGRTEAFF. The variable domain in full, completed from reference TRBV7-9 and TRBJ1-1, reads DTGVSQNPRHKITKRGQNVTFRCDPISEHNRLYWYRQTLGQGPEFLTYFQNEAQLEKSRLLSDRFSAERPKGSFSTLEIQRTEQGDSAMYLCASSLDGTGRTEAFFGQGTRLTVV.

CDR3 amino acids: CASSSRHSGRGYEQYF. As DNA, the CDR3 is TGTGCCAGCAGCTCCCGACATAGTGGGAGAGGGTACGAGCAGTACTTC. This chain joins TRBV7-2 and TRBJ2-7; a possible D gene is TRBD2 (5 bases). CDR3 length equals 16 residues. V was clipped by 4 bases and J by 4 bases, with 20 bases between them. Looked up from germline, CDR1 is SGHTA and CDR2 is FQGNSA.

Only a few counts were recorded for this clone. The chain recombines TRBV19 with TRBJ2-7, with 8 bases that match TRBD1. Trimming took 5 bases from V and 3 from J; bases not matched to a gene: 6. The CDR3 is made up of 14 amino acids. Germline V gene data show CDR1 as LNHDA and CDR2 as SQIVND (reference sequence). The chain's CDR3 is CASSAQGVVYEQYF. The CDR3 bases are TGTGCCAGTAGTGCACAGGGGGTTGTCTACGAGCAGTACTTC.

The gene calls are TRBV19 and TRBJ1-5, with TRBD1 matching 10 bases. This CDR3 comprises 15 residues. Germline CDR1 LNHDA, CDR2 SQIVND (reference sequence). After removal of 6 bases from V and 6 bases from J, the junction contained 8 bases not matched to a gene. The CDR3 region is CASRGQGVSSQPQHF. As DNA, the CDR3 is TGTGCCAGTAGAGGACAGGGGGTTTCCAGTCAGCCCCAGCATTTT.

The CDR3 sequence: CASSPPGTGWGDTEAFF. The CDR3, as DNA: TGTGCCAGCAGCCCCCCCGGGACAGGGTGGGGGGACACTGAAGCTTTCTTT. The chain couples TRBV7-6 to TRBJ1-1; TRBD1 aligns across 9 bases. The CDR3 runs 17 residues. The V gene's germline CDR1 is SGHVS and CDR2 FNYEAQ. V was pared by 5 bases and J by 3 bases, with 13 bases of the junction left unmatched.

The V and J genes are TRBV20-1 and TRBJ1-1; weak D call: TRBD1 (5 bases). CDR3 length equals 11 residues. The germline V and J ends were trimmed by 6 bases and 11 bases, with 16 bases remaining between them. Germline-derived CDR1 and CDR2 are DFQATT and SNEGSKA (reference sequence). The chain's CDR3 is CSAPKGCQAFF. In nucleotides, the CDR3 is TGCAGTGCCCCTAAGGGGTGCCAGGCTTTCTTT.

Comments on this clone: At one end the junction does not follow the germline gene, possibly because of a read error. Other DNA sequences in this specimen translate into the identical CDR3. The J gene is TRBJ1-1, the V gene TRBV2; 7 bases fit TRBD1. From germline, CDR1 is SNHLY and CDR2 FYNNEI. This CDR3 region has 14 residues. CDR3 nucleotides: TGTGCCAGCATTCCCAGAACAGGGGCCACTGAAGCCTTCTTT. As protein: CASIPRTGATEAFF.

CDR3 in DNA: TGTGCCAGCAGCCCGTTAATGGGCGGGGAGGCGTACAATGAGCAGTTCTTC. Protein product: CASSPLMGGEAYNEQFF. This rearrangement joins TRBV27 to TRBJ2-1, with TRBD2 as a possible D gene (6 bases). Germline V gene lookup returns CDR1 MNHEY and CDR2 SMNVEV (reference sequence). CDR3 length equals 17 residues. V was cut by 6 bases and J by 4 bases, with 22 bases left in between.

V gene TRBV6-1 combines with J gene TRBJ1-5; 7 nucleotides agree with TRBD1. Germline V lookup: CDR1 MNHNS, CDR2 SASEGT. CDR3 length: 15 residues. V was pared by 4 bases and J by 7 bases, with 10 bases of the junction left unmatched. The CDR3 loop is CASSVAGGLDQPQHF. In DNA form, the CDR3 reads TGTGCCAGCAGTGTCGCAGGGGGTCTCGACCAGCCCCAGCATTTT.

Turning to this clone: The identical CDR3 is also encoded by other nucleotide sequences in the sample. V usage is TRBV2 and J usage is TRBJ2-5; maybe TRBD2 (5 bases). The CDR3 is 13 amino acids. Germline CDR1 is SNHLY and CDR2 is FYNNEI. The V and J ends lost 6 bases and 2 bases respectively, with 10 bases between them. This CDR3 is CASSRGLQETQYF. The CDR3 coding sequence is TGTGCCAGCAGCCGGGGTCTACAAGAGACCCAGTACTTC.

This rearrangement joins TRBV19 to TRBJ1-2; maybe TRBD1 (5 bases). With 3 bases removed from V and 6 bases from J, the gap between germline ends came to 14 bases. Per the germline V gene, CDR1 is LNHDA and CDR2 is SQIVND (reference sequence). The CDR3 has 14 amino acids. As DNA, the CDR3 is TGTGCCAGTAGTATCTTGCCCAGGGTTGATGGCTACACCTTC. Translating it yields CASSILPRVDGYTF.

The gene calls are TRBV6-1 and TRBJ1-5; D gene unclear. Trimming pared 4 bases from V and 6 bases from J, leaving 19 bases between. Germline V gene sequence: CDR1 MNHNS, CDR2 SASEGT. CDR3 length: 16 amino acids. CDR3 in DNA: TGTGCCAGCAGTGTTTGGGGAGGGAGTTTGGGTCAGCCCCAGCATTTT. It translates to CASSVWGGSLGQPQHF.

The chain is built from TRBV5-6 and TRBJ1-2; D is unclear. Per the germline V gene, CDR1 is SGHDT and CDR2 is YYEEEE. Trimming removed 2 bases at V and 6 bases at J, with 11 bases between. This CDR3 comprises 13 residues. The CDR3: CASSFSVSDGYTF. The CDR3 DNA follows: TGTGCCAGCAGCTTTTCGGTATCGGATGGCTACACCTTC.

The rearrangement uses TRBV5-1 and TRBJ2-5, with TRBD2 matching 11 bases. Germline CDR1 SGHRS, CDR2 YFSETQ. The ends lost 3 bases at V and 4 bases at J; junction bases unmatched: 5. The CDR3 runs 15 residues. CDR3 residues: CASSSLAGGGETQYF. Here the CDR3 DNA reads TGCGCCAGCAGCTCCCTAGCGGGAGGAGGAGAGACCCAGTACTTC. Complete variable domain (other parts from reference TRBV5-1 and TRBJ2-5): KAGVTQTPRYLIKTRGQQVTLSCSPISGHRSVSWYQQTPGQGLQFLFEYFSETQRNKGNFPGRFSGRQFSNSRSEMNVSTLELGDSALYLCASSSLAGGGETQYFGPGTRLLVL.

The rearrangement joins TRBV5-1 to TRBJ2-5, with a possible D match to TRBD1 (7 bases). The DNA end is a closer match to TRBJ2-7, so the J assignment may be wrong. This CDR3 contains 14 residues. Per germline, CDR1 SGHRS and CDR2 YFSETQ. CDR3 protein: CASSLTQGGYEQYF. CDR3 bases: TGCGCCAGCAGCTTGACGCAGGGGGGCTACGAGCAGTACTTC.

Written as DNA, the CDR3 is TGTGCCAGCAGTTTTGGACAGGGTCCTAATGAAAAACTGTTTTTT. Translation: CASSFGQGPNEKLFF. The rearrangement uses TRBV27 and TRBJ1-4, with 8 nucleotides matching TRBD1. The CDR3 is 15 residues long. J gave up 3 bases and V 3 bases, and 3 bases lay outside the gene matches. Germline V gene lookup returns CDR1 MNHEY and CDR2 SMNVEV (reference sequence).

This clone was detected only a few times. The chain is built from TRBV4-3 and TRBJ1-3; the match to TRBD1 covers 7 bases. Germline-derived CDR1 and CDR2 are LGHNA and YSLEER. The CDR3 totals 15 residues. V lost 4 bases and J lost 5; bases outside the gene matches: 8. In nucleotides, the CDR3 is TGCGCCAGCAGCCCGAACAGGGGCCGGAGAAACACCATATATTTT. Translated, it gives CASSPNRGRRNTIYF.

The genes are TRBV7-8 and TRBJ2-3; 9 nucleotides align to TRBD1. The CDR3 runs to 15 residues. The ends lost 5 bases at V and 5 bases at J; junction bases unmatched: 8. The germline gives CDR1 SGHVS, CDR2 FQNEAQ. CDR3 nucleotides: TGTGCCAGCAGCCGGACCGGACAGGGGCAAGATACGCAGTATTTT. This sequence encodes CASSRTGQGQDTQYF.

The chain employs TRBV9 and TRBJ2-7; 8 nucleotides line up with TRBD2. Germline V gives CDR1 SGDLS, CDR2 YYNGEE. CDR3 length: 15 residues. With 0 bases clipped from V and 3 bases from J, the junction kept 5 bases outside the gene matches. The CDR3 coding sequence is TGTGCCAGCAGCGTAGACGGGAGGGTAGGCTACGAGCAGTACTTC. It specifies CASSVDGRVGYEQYF.

This chain uses TRBV6-5 with TRBJ2-4; 7 bases map to TRBD1. Trimming at V came to 5 bases and at J to 5 bases, leaving 9 bases not matched to a gene. The length of the CDR3 is 15 residues. Germline-derived CDR1 and CDR2 are MNHEY and SVGAGI. The CDR3: CASSTRTGPQNIQYF. CDR3 coding DNA: TGTGCCAGCAGTACCCGGACAGGCCCCCAAAACATTCAGTACTTC.

The rearrangement links TRBV5-4 to TRBJ1-1; TRBD1 might be the D (5 bases). This CDR3 has 13 amino acids. V was pared by 4 bases and J by 1 base, with 8 bases between. CDR1 is SGHNT, CDR2 YYREEE, per germline (reference sequence). The CDR3 DNA is TGTGCCAGCAGCCCCCAGGGGAACACTGAAGCTTTCTTT. The encoded protein is CASSPQGNTEAFF.

The gene calls are TRBV28 and TRBJ1-5, with 7 bases lining up with TRBD1. The CDR3 consists of 16 residues. The J segment lost 1 base and the V segment lost 5 bases, leaving 8 bases of the junction unmatched. From germline, CDR1 is MDHEN and CDR2 SYDVKM. In DNA, the CDR3 is TGTGCCAGCAGTCCCCAGACAGGGATGAGCAATCAGCCCCAGCATTTT. Its protein is CASSPQTGMSNQPQHF.